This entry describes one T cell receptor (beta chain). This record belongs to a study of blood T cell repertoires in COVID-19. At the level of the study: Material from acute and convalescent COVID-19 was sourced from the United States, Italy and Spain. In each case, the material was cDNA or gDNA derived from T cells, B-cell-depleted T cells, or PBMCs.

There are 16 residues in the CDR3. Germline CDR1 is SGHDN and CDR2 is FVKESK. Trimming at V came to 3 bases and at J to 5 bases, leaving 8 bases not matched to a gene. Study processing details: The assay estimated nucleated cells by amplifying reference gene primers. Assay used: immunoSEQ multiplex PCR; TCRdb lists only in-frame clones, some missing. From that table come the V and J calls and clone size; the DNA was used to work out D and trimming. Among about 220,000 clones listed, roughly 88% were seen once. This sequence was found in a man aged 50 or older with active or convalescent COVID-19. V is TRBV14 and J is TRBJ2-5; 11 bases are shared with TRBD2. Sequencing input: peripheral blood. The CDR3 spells CASSQRVAGGTETQYF. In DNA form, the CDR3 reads TGTGCCAGCAGCCAGAGGGTAGCGGGGGGGACCGAGACCCAGTACTTC.